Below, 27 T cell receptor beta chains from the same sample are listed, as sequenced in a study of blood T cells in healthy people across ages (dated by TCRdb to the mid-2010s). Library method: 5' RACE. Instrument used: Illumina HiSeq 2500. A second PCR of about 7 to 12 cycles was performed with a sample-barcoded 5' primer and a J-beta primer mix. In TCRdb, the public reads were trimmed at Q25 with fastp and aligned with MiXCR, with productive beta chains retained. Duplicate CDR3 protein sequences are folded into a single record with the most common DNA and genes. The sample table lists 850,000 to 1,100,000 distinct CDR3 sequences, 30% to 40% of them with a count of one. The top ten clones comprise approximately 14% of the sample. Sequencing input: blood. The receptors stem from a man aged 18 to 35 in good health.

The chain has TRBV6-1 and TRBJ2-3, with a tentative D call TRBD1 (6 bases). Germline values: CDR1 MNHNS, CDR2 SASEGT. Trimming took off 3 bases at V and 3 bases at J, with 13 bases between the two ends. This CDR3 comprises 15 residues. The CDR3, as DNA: TGTGCCAGCAGTGAGACACAGGGTTGGACAGATACGCAGTATTTT. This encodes CASSETQGWTDTQYF.

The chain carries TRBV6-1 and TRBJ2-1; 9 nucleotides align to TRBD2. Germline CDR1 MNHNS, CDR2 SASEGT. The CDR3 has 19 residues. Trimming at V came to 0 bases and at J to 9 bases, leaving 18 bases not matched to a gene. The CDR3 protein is CASSEAAIERGAPSGEQFF. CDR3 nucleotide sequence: TGTGCCAGCAGTGAAGCGGCTATAGAGCGGGGGGCCCCATCAGGTGAGCAGTTCTTC.

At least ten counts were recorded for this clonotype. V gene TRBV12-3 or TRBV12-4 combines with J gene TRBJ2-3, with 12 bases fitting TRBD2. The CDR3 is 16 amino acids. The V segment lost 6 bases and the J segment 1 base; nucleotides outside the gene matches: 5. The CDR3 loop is CASSSGLAGRTDTQYF. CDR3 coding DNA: TGTGCCAGCAGCTCCGGACTAGCGGGGCGCACAGATACGCAGTATTTT.

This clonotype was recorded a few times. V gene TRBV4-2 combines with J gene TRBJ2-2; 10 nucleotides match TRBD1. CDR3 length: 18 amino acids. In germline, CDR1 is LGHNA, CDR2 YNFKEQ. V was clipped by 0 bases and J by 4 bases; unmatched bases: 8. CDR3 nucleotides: TGTGCCAGCAGCCAAGATCCGGGGACAGGGGAAGGCACCGGGGAGCTGTTTTTT. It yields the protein CASSQDPGTGEGTGELFF.

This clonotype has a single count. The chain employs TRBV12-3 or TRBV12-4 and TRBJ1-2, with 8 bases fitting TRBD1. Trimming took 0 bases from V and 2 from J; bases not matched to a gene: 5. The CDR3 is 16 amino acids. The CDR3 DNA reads TGTGCCAGCAGTTTAGCGCTTGACAGGGGAAACTATGGCTACACCTTC. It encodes CASSLALDRGNYGYTF.

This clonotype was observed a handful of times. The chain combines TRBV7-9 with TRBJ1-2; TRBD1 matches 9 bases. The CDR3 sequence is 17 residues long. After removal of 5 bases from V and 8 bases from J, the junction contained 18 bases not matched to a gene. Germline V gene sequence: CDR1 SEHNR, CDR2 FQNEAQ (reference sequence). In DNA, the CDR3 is TGTGCCAGCAGCGAGGACCGGGAAATACAGGGGGCAAGAGGCTACACCTTC. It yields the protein CASSEDREIQGARGYTF.

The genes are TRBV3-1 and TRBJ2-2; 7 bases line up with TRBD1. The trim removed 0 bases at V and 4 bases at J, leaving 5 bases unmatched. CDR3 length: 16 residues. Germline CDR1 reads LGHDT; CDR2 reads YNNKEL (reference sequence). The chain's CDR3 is CASSQDLTGSTGELFF. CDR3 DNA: TGTGCCAGCAGCCAAGATTTGACAGGGAGCACCGGGGAGCTGTTTTTT.

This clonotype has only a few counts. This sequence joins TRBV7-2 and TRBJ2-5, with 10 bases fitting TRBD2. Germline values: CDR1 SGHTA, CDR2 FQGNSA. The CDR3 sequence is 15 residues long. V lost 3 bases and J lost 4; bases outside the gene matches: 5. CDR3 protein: CASSFQAGGRETQYF. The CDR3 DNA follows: TGTGCCAGCAGCTTCCAAGCGGGGGGGCGAGAGACCCAGTACTTC.

For the CDR3, the DNA is TGCGCCAGCCTATCCGGGGACAGTCAAGAGACCCAGTTCTTC. It encodes CASLSGDSQETQFF. This chain joins TRBV5-1 and TRBJ2-5, with 7 bases identical to TRBD1. Near its end, the DNA agrees better with TRBJ2-1, so the J call may be wrong. CDR1 and CDR2 from the germline V gene are SGHRS and YFSETQ. The CDR3 spans 14 residues.

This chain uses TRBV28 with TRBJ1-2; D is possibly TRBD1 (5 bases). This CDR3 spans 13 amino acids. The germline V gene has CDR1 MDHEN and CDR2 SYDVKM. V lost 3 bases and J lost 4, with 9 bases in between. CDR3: CASSLTESYGYTF. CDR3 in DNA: TGTGCCAGCAGTTTGACAGAGTCCTATGGCTACACCTTC.

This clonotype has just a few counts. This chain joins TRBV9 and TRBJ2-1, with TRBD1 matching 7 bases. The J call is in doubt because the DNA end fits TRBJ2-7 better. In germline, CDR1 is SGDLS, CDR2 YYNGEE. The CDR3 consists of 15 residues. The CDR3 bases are TGTGCCAGCAGCGTAGGAAGGGGGCACTACAATGAGCAGTACTTC. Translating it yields CASSVGRGHYNEQYF.

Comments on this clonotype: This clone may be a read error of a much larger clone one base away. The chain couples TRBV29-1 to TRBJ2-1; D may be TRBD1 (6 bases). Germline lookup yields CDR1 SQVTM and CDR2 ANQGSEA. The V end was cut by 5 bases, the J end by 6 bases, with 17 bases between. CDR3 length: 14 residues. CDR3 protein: CSVTDRIACNEQFF. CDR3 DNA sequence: TGCAGCGTTACCGACAGGATCGCCTGCAATGAGCAGTTCTTC.

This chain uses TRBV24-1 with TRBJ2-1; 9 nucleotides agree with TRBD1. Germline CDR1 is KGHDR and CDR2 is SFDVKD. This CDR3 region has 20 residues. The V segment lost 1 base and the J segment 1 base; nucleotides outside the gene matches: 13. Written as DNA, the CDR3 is TGTGCCACCAGTGATTTAGGTCCGACAGGGGGGGTTTTATCCTACAATGAGCAGTTCTTC. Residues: CATSDLGPTGGVLSYNEQFF.

CDR3 in amino acids: CASSRDAGRNTEAFF. The CDR3 nucleotides read TGTGCCAGCAGTCGGGACGCTGGGAGGAACACTGAAGCTTTCTTT. V and J are TRBV6-1 and TRBJ1-1; a possible D gene is TRBD1 (5 bases). The V end was cut by 5 bases, the J end by 1 base, with 14 bases between. Looked up from germline, CDR1 is MNHNS and CDR2 is SASEGT. The CDR3 consists of 15 residues.

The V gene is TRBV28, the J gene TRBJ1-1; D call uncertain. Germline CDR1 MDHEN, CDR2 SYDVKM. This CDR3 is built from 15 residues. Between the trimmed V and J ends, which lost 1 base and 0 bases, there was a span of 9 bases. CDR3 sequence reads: CASSLYTYLNTEAFF. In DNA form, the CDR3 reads TGTGCCAGCAGTTTATACACATACCTGAACACTGAAGCTTTCTTT.

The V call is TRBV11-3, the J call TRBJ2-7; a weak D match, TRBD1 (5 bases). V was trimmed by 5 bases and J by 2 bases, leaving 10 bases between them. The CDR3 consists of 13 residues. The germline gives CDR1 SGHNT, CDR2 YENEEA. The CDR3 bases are TGTGCCAGCAGCCCAGGGATTCCCTACGAGCAGTACTTC. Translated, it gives CASSPGIPYEQYF.

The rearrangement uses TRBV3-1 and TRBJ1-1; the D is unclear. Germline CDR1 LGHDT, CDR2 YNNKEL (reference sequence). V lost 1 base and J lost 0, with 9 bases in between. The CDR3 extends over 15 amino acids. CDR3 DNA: TGTGCCAGCAGCCAAGTAAGCAGACTGAACACTGAAGCTTTCTTT. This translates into CASSQVSRLNTEAFF. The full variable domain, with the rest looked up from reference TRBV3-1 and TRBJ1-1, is DTAVSQTPKYLVTQMGNDKSIKCEQNLGHDTMYWYKQDSKKFLKIMFSYNNKELIINETVPNRFSPKSPDKAHLNLHINSLELGDSAVYFCASSQVSRLNTEAFFGQGTRLTVV.

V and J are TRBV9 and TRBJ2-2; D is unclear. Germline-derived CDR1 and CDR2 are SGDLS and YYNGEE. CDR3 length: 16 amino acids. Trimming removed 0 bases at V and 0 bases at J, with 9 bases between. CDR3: CASSVGGRSNTGELFF. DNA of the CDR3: TGTGCCAGCAGCGTAGGTGGCAGATCGAACACCGGGGAGCTGTTTTTT. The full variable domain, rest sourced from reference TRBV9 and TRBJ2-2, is DSGVTQTPKHLITATGQRVTLRCSPRSGDLSVYWYQQSLDQGLQFLIQYYNGEERAKGNILERFSAQQFPDLHSELNLSSLELGDSALYFCASSVGGRSNTGELFFGEGSRLTVL.

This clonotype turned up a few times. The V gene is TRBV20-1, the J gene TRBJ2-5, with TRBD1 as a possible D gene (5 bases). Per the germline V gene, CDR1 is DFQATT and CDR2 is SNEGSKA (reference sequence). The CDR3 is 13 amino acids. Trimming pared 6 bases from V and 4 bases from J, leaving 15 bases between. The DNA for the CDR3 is TGCAGTGCAGAAGACCCCAGGGTAGAGACCCAGTACTTC. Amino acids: CSAEDPRVETQYF.

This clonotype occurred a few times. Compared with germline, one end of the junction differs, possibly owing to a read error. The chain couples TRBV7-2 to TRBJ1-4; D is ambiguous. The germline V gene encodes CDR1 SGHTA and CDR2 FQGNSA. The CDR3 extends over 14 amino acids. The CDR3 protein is CASSLVEGNENLFF. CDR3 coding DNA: TGTGCCAGCAGCTTGGTGGAGGGAAATGAAAATCTGTTTTTT.

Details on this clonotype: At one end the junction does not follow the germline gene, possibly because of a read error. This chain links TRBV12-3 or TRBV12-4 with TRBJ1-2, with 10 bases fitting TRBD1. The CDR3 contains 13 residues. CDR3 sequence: CASTLWTGGGYTF. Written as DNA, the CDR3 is TGTGCCAGCACTTTATGGACAGGGGGTGGCTACACCTTC.

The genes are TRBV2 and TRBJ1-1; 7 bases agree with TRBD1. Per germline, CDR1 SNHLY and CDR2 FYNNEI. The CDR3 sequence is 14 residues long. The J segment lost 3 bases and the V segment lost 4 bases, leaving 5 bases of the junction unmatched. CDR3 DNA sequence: TGTGCCAGCAGTGCGGGACAGTGGGACACTGAAGCTTTCTTT. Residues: CASSAGQWDTEAFF.

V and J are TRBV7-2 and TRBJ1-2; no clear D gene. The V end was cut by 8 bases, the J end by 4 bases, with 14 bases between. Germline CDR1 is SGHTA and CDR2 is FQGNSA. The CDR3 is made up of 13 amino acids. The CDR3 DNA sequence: TGTGCCAGCTTAACCGACGAGGGCTATGGCTACACCTTC. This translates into CASLTDEGYGYTF.

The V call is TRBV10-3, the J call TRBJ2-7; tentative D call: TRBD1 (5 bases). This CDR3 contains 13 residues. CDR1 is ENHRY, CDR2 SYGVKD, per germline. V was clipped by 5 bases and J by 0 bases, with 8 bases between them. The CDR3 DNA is TGTGCCATCAGTAGGGGATCCTCCTACGAGCAGTACTTC. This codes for CAISRGSSYEQYF.

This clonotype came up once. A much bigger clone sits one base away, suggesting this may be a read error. This CDR3 is CASSEAVRGSNQPQHF. CDR3 DNA: TGCGCCAGCAGCGAAGCGGTCAGGGGAAGCAATCAGCCCCAGCATTTT. The V and J genes are TRBV4-3 and TRBJ1-5; possibly TRBD1 for D (6 bases). CDR1 is LGHNA and CDR2 is YSLEER in the germline V gene. Trimming stripped 5 bases from V and 1 base from J, with 15 bases between. The CDR3 contains 16 residues.

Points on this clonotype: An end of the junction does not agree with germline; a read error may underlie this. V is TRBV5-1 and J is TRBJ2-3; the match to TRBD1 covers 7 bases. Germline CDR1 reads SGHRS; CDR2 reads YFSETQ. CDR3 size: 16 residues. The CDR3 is CAGSPRTGSGTDTQYF. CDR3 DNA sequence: TGCGCCGGCAGCCCCAGGACAGGATCGGGCACAGATACGCAGTATTTT.

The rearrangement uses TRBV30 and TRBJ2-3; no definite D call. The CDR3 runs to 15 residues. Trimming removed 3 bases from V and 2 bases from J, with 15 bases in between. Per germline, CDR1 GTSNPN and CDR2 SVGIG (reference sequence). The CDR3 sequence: CAWRDTRLFTDTQYF. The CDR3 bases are TGTGCCTGGAGAGACACACGGCTATTCACAGATACGCAGTATTTT. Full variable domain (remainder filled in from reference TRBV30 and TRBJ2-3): SQTIHQWPATLVQPVGSPLSLECTVEGTSNPNLYWYRQAAGRGLQLLFYSVGIGQISSEVPQNLSASRPQDRQFILSSKKLLLSDSGFYLCAWRDTRLFTDTQYFGPGTRLTVL.